This TCR beta chain is drawn from a study of T cell responses to AZD1222 COVID-19 vaccine. Study-wide points: Seropositivity was recorded at baseline in only 6 or 7 AZD1222 recipients. The study reported that nearly half of spike-specific TCRs target unmutated variant regions.

This table comes from immunoSEQ multiplex PCR, and its TCRdb copy is limited to in-frame clones, with some not included. The table lists some 150,000 clones, roughly nine tenths of them singletons. Trimming at V came to 2 bases and at J to 2 bases, leaving 8 bases not matched to a gene. The CDR3 spans 17 residues. The study pooled second doses at about 4 or about 12 weeks. Worth noting for this clone: Antigen unknown.

Sequencing was performed on peripheral blood, taken 28 days after the second AZD1222 dose. This sequence was found in an adult who received the AZD1222 COVID-19 vaccine. The chain combines TRBV23-1 with TRBJ2-2; 7 nucleotides match TRBD1. TRBV23-1 is treated as an ORF (open reading frame) with a function not yet certain. The DNA of the CDR3 is TGCGCCAGCAGTCAAGACCCGAGGGACAGTAACACCGGGGAGCTGTTTTTT. Translating gives CASSQDPRDSNTGELFF.